By sample fraction, the clone carrying this T cell receptor beta chain is medium-sized. What it recognizes is unknown. Measured with immunoSEQ multiplex PCR; TCRdb has only the in-frame clones, and not every one. The table includes about 68,000 clones, roughly 83% detected once. The data were obtained in a study of a mutant IDH1 vaccine in newly diagnosed glioma. The time point: week 35, safety follow-up. Every vaccination contained 300 ug of the mutant IDH1 20-mer peptide and was paired with topical imiquimod. This TCR came from a man aged 18 to 29 with glioma. The sample in question was PBMCs, obtained from a glioma patient whose treatment included an IDH1 peptide vaccine.

CDR3 sequence (DNA): TGTGCCAGCAGTGAGGGGGACAGGGAGTGGGACACCATATATTTT. Translated: CASSEGDREWDTIYF. V is TRBV25-1 and J is TRBJ1-3, with 9 bases lining up with TRBD1. The CDR3 loop spans 15 amino acids. The germline gives CDR1 MGHDK, CDR2 SYGVNS. J gave up 8 bases and V 3 bases, and 8 bases lay outside the gene matches.